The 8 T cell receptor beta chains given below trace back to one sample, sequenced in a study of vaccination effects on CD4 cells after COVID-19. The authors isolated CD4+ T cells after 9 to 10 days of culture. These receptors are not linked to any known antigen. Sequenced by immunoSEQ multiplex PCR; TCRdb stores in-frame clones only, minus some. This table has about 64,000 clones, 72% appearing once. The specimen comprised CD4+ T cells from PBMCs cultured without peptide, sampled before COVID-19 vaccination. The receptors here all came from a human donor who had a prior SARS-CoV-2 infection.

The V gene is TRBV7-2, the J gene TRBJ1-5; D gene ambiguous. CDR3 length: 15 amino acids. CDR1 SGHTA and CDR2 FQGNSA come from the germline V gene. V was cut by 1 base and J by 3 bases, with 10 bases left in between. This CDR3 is CASSLGGLTNQPQHF. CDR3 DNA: TGTGCCAGCAGCTTAGGAGGCCTGACCAATCAGCCCCAGCATTTT.

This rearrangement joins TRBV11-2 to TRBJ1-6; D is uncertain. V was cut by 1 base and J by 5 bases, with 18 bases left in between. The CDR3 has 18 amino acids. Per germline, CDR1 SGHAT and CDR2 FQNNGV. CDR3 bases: TGTGCCAGCAGCTTAGGACCGTGGCCAGCCGGTGATAATTCACCCCTCCACTTT. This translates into CASSLGPWPAGDNSPLHF.

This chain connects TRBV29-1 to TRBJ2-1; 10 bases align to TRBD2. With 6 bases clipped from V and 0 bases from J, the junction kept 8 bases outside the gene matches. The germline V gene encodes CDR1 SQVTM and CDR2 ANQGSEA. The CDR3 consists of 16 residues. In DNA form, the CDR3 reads TGCAGCGTCCTTGGACTAGCGGTTAGCTCCTACAATGAGCAGTTCTTC. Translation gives CSVLGLAVSSYNEQFF.

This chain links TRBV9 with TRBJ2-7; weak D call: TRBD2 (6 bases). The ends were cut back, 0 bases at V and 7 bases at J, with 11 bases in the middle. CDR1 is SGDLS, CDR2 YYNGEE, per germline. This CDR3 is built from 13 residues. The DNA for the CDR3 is TGTGCCAGCAGCGTAGTCCCCGGGGGTGAGCAGTACTTC. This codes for CASSVVPGGEQYF.

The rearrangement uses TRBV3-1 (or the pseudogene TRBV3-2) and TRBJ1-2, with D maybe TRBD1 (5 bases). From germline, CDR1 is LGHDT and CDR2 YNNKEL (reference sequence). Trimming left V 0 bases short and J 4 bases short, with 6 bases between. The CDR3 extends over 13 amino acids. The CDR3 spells CASSQEGGYGYTF. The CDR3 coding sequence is TGTGCCAGCAGCCAAGAGGGGGGCTATGGCTACACCTTC.

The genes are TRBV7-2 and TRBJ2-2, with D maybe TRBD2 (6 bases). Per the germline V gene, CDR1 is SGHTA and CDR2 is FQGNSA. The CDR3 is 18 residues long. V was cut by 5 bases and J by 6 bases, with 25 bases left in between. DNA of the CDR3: TGTGCCAGCAGCCGGGGGATCGACGCAGGAGGGGTGTCCGGGGAGCTGTTTTTT. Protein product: CASSRGIDAGGVSGELFF.

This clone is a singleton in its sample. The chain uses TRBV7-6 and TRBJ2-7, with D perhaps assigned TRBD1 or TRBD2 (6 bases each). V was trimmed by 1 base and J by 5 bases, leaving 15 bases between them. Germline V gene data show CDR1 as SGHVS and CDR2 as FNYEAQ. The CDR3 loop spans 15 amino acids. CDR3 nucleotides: TGTGCCAGCAGCTTAGTAGCGGTTGGGGGCCACGAGCAGTACTTC. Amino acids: CASSLVAVGGHEQYF.

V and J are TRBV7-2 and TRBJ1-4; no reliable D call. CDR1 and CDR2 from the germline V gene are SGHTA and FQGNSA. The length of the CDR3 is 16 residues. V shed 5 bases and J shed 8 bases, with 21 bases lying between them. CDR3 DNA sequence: TGTGCCAGCAGCAATAGGAGGCGTCGGGCGGGGGAAAAACTGTTTTTT. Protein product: CASSNRRRRAGEKLFF.